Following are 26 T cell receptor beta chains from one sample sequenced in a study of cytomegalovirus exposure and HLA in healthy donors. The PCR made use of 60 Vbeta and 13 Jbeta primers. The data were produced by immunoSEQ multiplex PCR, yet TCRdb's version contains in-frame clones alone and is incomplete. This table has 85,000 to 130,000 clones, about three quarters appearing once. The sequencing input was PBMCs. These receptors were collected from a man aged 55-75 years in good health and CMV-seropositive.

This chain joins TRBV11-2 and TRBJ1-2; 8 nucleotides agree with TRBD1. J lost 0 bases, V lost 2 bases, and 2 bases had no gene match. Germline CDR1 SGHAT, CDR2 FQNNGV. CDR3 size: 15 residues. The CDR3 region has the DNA TGTGCCAGCAGCTTACGGGACAGGCCTAACTATGGCTACACCTTC. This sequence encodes CASSLRDRPNYGYTF.

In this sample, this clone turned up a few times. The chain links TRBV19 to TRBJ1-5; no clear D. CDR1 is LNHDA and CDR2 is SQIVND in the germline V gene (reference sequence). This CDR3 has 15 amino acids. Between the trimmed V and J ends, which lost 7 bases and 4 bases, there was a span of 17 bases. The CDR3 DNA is TGTGCCAGTACCTCATCCCCAGCGGGGAATCAGCCCCAGCATTTT. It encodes CASTSSPAGNQPQHF.

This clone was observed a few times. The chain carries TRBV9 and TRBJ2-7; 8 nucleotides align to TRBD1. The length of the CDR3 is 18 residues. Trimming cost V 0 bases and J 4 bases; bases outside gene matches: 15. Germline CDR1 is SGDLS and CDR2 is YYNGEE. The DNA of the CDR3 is TGTGCCAGCAGCGTAGGGGAGGTAACAGGGGGTTTGGGATACGAGCAGTACTTC. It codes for CASSVGEVTGGLGYEQYF.

CDR3 residues: CASSLGGDGSDTQYF. The CDR3 nucleotides read TGTGCCAGCAGCTTAGGCGGGGATGGTTCGGATACGCAGTATTTT. This rearrangement joins TRBV11-2 to TRBJ2-3; D is possibly TRBD2 (6 bases). The germline gives CDR1 SGHAT, CDR2 FQNNGV. V dropped 1 base and J dropped 6 bases, with 14 bases sitting between them. The CDR3 length is 15 residues.

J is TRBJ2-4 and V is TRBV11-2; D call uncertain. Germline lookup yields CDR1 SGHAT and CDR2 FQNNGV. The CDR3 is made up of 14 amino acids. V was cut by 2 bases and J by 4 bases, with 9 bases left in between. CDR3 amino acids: CASSLPGPKNIQYF. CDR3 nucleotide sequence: TGTGCCAGCAGCTTACCTGGCCCAAAAAACATTCAGTACTTC.

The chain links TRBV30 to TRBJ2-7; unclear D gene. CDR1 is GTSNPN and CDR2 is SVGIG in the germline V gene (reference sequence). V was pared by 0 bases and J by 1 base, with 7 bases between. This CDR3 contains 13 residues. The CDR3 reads CAWSVSRSYEQYF. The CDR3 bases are TGTGCCTGGAGTGTCTCCCGGTCCTACGAGCAGTACTTC.

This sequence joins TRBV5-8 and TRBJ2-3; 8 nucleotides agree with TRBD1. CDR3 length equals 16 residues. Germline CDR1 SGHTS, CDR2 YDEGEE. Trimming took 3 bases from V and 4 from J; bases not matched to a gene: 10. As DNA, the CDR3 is TGTGCCAGCAGCTACGACAGGGGAGGTGTCGCAGATACGCAGTATTTT. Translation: CASSYDRGGVADTQYF.

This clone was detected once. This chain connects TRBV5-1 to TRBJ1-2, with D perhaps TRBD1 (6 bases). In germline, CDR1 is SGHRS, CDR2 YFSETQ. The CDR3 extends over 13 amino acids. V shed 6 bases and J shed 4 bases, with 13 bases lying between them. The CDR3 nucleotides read TGCGCCAGCACGGGACAAGGAGCCTATGGCTACACCTTC. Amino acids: CASTGQGAYGYTF.

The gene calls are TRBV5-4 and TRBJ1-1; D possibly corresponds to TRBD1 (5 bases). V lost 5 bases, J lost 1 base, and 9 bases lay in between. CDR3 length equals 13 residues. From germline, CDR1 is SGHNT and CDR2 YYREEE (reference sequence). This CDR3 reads CASRNDRNTEAFF. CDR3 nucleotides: TGTGCCAGCAGAAATGACAGGAACACTGAAGCTTTCTTT.

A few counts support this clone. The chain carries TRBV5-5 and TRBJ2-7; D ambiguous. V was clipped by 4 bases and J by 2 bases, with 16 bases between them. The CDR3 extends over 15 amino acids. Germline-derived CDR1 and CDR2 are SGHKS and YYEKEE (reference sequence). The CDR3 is CASSQEVDLPYEQYF. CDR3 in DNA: TGTGCCAGCAGCCAAGAAGTTGATCTACCCTACGAGCAGTACTTC.

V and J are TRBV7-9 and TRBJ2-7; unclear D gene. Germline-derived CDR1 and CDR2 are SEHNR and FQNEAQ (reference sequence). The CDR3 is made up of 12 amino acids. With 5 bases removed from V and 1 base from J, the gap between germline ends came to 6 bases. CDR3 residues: CASSGRSYEQYF. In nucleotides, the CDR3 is TGTGCCAGCAGCGGCAGATCCTACGAGCAGTACTTC.

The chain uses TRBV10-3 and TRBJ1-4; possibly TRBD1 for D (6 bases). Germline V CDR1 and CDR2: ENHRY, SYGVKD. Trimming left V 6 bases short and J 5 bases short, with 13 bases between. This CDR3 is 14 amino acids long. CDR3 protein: CAISEGEGNEKLFF. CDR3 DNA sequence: TGTGCCATCAGCGAGGGGGAGGGGAATGAAAAACTGTTTTTT.

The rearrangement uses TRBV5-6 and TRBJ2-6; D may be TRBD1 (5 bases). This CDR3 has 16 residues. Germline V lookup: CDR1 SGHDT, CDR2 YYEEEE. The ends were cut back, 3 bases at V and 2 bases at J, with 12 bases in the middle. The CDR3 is CASSSLTGAGANVLTF. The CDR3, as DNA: TGTGCCAGCAGCTCGCTTACAGGCGCTGGGGCCAACGTCCTGACTTTC.

As DNA, the CDR3 is TGTGCCAGCAGCTTGGCTGCGGGATGGCACTATGGCTACACCTTC. As protein: CASSLAAGWHYGYTF. The chain links TRBV7-8 to TRBJ1-2; D unclear. The V gene's germline CDR1 is SGHVS and CDR2 FQNEAQ. V was clipped by 3 bases and J by 3 bases, with 14 bases between them. The CDR3 has 15 residues.

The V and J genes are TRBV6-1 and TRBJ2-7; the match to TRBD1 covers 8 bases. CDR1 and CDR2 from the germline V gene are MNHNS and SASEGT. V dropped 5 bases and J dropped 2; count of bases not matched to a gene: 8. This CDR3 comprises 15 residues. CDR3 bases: TGTGCCAGCAGTTCTCGGGACAGGATGGCCTACGAGCAGTACTTC. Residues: CASSSRDRMAYEQYF.

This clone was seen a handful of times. CDR3 protein: CAISELAGTQETQYF. The CDR3 DNA is TGTGCCATCAGTGAACTAGCGGGGACTCAAGAGACCCAGTACTTC. The V gene is TRBV10-3, the J gene TRBJ2-5, with TRBD2 matching 10 bases. Germline loops: CDR1 ENHRY, CDR2 SYGVKD. Unmatched junction bases numbered 3, after V lost 3 bases and J lost 2 bases. This CDR3 has 15 amino acids.

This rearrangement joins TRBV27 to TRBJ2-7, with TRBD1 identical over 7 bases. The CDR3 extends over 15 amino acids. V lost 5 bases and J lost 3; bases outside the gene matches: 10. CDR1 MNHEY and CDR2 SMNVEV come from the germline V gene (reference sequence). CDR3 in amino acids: CASSHPRAGGYEQYF. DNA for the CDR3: TGTGCCAGCAGTCACCCCCGGGCAGGGGGCTACGAGCAGTACTTC.

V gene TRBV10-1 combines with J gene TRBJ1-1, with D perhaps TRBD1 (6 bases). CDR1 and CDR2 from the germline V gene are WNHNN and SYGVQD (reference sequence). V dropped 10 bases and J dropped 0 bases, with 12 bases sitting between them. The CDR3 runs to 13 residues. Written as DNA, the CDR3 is TGCGCCACTACAGGGTCTTTGAACACTGAAGCTTTCTTT. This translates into CATTGSLNTEAFF.

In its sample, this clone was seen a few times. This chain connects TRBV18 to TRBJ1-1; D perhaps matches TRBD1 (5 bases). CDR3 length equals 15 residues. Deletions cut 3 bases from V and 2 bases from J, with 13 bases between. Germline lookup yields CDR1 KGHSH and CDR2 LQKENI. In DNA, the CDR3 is TGTGCCAGCTCACCGGTCGGACAACTTAACACTGAAGCTTTCTTT. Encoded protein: CASSPVGQLNTEAFF.

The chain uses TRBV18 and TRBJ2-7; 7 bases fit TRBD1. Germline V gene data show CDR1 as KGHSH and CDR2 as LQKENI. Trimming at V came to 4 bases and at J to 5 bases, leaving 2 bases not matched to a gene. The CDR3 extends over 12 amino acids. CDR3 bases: TGTGCCAGCTCACTCGACAGGGACGAGCAGTACTTC. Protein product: CASSLDRDEQYF.

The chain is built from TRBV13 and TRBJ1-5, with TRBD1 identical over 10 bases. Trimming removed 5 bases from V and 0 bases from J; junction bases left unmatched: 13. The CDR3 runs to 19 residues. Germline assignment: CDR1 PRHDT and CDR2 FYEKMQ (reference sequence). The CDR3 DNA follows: TGTGCCAGCAGCCTAAGGGGACAGGGGTCCTCTAATAGCAATCAGCCCCAGCATTTT. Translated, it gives CASSLRGQGSSNSNQPQHF.

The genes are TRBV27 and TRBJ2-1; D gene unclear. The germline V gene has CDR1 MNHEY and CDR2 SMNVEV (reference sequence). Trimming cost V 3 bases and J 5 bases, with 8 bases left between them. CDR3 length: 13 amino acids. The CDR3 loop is CASSFVPDNEQFF. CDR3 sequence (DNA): TGTGCCAGCAGTTTTGTACCAGACAATGAGCAGTTCTTC.

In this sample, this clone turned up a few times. The CDR3 protein is CASSYVGRGIDEQYF. CDR3 nucleotide sequence: TGTGCCAGCAGTTACGTAGGCAGGGGGATCGACGAGCAGTACTTC. V gene TRBV6-6 combines with J gene TRBJ2-7; TRBD1 agrees at 7 bases. The CDR3 runs to 15 residues. The J segment lost 5 bases and the V segment lost 2 bases, leaving 9 bases of the junction unmatched. CDR1 is MNHNY, CDR2 SVGAGI, per germline (reference sequence).

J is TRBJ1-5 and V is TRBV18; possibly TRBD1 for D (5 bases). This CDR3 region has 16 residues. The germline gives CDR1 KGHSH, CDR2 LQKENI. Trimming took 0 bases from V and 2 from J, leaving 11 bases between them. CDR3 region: CASSPPGEGGNQPQHF. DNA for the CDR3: TGTGCCAGCTCACCACCGGGCGAAGGGGGCAATCAGCCCCAGCATTTT.

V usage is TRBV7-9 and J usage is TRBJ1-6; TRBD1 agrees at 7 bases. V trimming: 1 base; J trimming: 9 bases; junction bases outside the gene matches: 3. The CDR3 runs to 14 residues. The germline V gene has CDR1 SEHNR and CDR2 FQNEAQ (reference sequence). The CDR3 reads CASSLGQGSSPLHF. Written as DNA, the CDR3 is TGTGCCAGCAGCTTAGGACAGGGCAGTTCACCCCTCCACTTT.

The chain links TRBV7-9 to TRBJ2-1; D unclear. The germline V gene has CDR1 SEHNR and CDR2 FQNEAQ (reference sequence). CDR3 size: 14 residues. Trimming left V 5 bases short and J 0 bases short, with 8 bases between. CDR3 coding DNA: TGTGCCAGCAGCCAACAGAGCTCCTACAATGAGCAGTTCTTC. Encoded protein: CASSQQSSYNEQFF.